Listed below are T cell receptor beta chains from one sample, sequenced in a study of beta chain features in type 1 diabetes. Using immunoSEQ multiplex PCR, the repertoire was profiled, and TCRdb retains in-frame clones only, with some absent. The table includes around 140,000 clones, roughly 9.3% detected once. Sequencing input: central memory CD4+ T cells from blood. Receptor source: a woman aged 40-49 years in good health. CDR3s include the opening cysteine and the closing phenylalanine or tryptophan. A D gene is named only where the DNA matches it firmly. Clone size, where shown, is once, few, many, or a class for clones that have expanded.

d_call,v_call,j_call,clone_size,cdr3_aa,cdr3_nt
TRBD2,TRBV7-2,TRBJ2-5,.,CASSLGPPSGGSTQYF,TGTGCCAGCAGCTTAGGTCCGCCTAGCGGGGGTTCTACCCAGTACTTC
.,TRBV18,TRBJ2-2,.,CASSPPHGGVTGELFF,TGTGCCAGCTCACCCCCACATGGAGGGGTCACCGGGGAGCTGTTTTTT
TRBD1,TRBV7-8,TRBJ2-1,.,CASSVSGTGPNEQFF,TGTGCCAGCAGCGTATCCGGGACAGGGCCCAATGAGCAGTTCTTC
TRBD1,TRBV5-6,TRBJ1-2,.,CASSSRTGADYGYTF,TGTGCCAGCAGCAGCAGGACAGGGGCAGACTATGGCTACACCTTC
.,TRBV6-1,TRBJ1-2,few,CASSEETGPYGYTF,TGTGCCAGCAGTGAAGAGACAGGTCCCTATGGCTACACCTTC
.,TRBV19,TRBJ1-2,many,CASRFSTGGGYTF,TGTGCCAGTAGGTTCTCGACAGGAGGTGGCTACACCTTC
.,TRBV7-9,TRBJ1-4,.,CASSLAGGTNEKLFF,TGTGCCAGCAGCTTAGCCGGGGGAACTAATGAAAAACTGTTTTTT
TRBD1,TRBV2,TRBJ2-1,.,CASSGQGVDQFF,TGTGCCAGCAGTGGGCAGGGGGTTGATCAGTTCTTC
TRBD1,TRBV5-1,TRBJ2-7,.,CASSSGQGPYEQYF,TGCGCCAGCAGCTCGGGACAGGGCCCCTACGAGCAGTACTTC
.,TRBV6-1,TRBJ2-7,.,CAVATTYEQYF,TGTGCCGTCGCGACTACCTACGAGCAGTACTTC
.,TRBV27,TRBJ1-5,few,CASSFGVGNQPQHF,TGTGCCAGCAGTTTCGGGGTTGGTAATCAGCCCCAGCATTTT
TRBD2,TRBV6-5,TRBJ2-5,.,CASSYSGVTQETQYF,TGTGCCAGCAGTTACAGCGGGGTTACACAAGAGACCCAGTACTTC
TRBD1,TRBV2,TRBJ2-2,many,CASTTGDANTGELFF,TGTGCCAGCACAACAGGGGACGCGAACACCGGGGAGCTGTTTTTT
.,TRBV6-4,TRBJ1-6,few,CASSDSTGYNSPLHF,TGTGCCAGCAGTGACTCGACGGGGTATAATTCACCCCTCCACTTT
TRBD1,TRBV11-2,TRBJ1-2,few,CASSLGGTAYGYTF,TGTGCCAGCAGCTTAGGGGGGACAGCCTATGGCTACACCTTC
TRBD1,TRBV6-1,TRBJ1-5,few,CASQQGENQPQHF,TGTGCCAGCCAACAGGGGGAGAATCAGCCCCAGCATTTT
.,TRBV10-3,TRBJ2-3,few,CAISEDYSSTDTQYF,TGTGCCATCAGTGAGGACTATTCTAGCACAGATACGCAGTATTTT
.,TRBV7-2,TRBJ2-4,few,CASSLDTARGNIQYF,TGTGCCAGCAGCTTAGATACCGCCAGGGGAAACATTCAGTACTTC
.,TRBV7-2,TRBJ2-7,few,CASSLDSLSYEQYF,TGTGCCAGCAGCTTAGACAGCTTATCCTACGAGCAGTACTTC
TRBD1,TRBV5-6,TRBJ1-5,few,CASSRGQGPNQPQHF,TGTGCCAGCAGCAGAGGACAGGGACCTAATCAGCCCCAGCATTTT
.,TRBV20-1,TRBJ2-7,.,CSAALGDTLYF,TGCAGTGCTGCCTTGGGGGACACCTTATACTTC
TRBD1,TRBV7-2,TRBJ1-2,many,CASSRIPGQINYGYTF,TGTGCCAGCAGCAGGATTCCGGGACAGATAAACTATGGCTACACCTTC
.,TRBV14,TRBJ2-7,.,CASSQDWASYEQYF,TGTGCCAGCAGCCAAGACTGGGCCTCCTACGAGCAGTACTTC
TRBD1,TRBV6-5,TRBJ1-1,.,CASRHRGPNTEAFF,TGTGCCAGCAGACACAGGGGTCCGAACACTGAAGCTTTCTTT
TRBD2,TRBV6-1,TRBJ2-3,.,CASKAGASIDTQYF,TGTGCCAGCAAAGCGGGGGCAAGCATTGATACGCAGTATTTT
.,TRBV27,TRBJ1-1,few,CASRGGNQGEAFF,TGTGCCTCCAGAGGGGGAAATCAGGGGGAAGCTTTCTTT
TRBD1,TRBV7-9,TRBJ2-1,.,CASSYGTAYNEQFF,TGTGCCAGCAGTTATGGGACAGCTTACAATGAGCAGTTCTTC
TRBD1,TRBV11-3,TRBJ2-3,few,CASSQGVGTDTQYF,TGTGCCAGCAGCCAGGGGGTAGGCACAGATACGCAGTATTTT
.,TRBV19,TRBJ1-5,.,CASSISVQGNQPQHF,TGTGCCAGTAGTATTTCAGTACAGGGAAATCAGCCCCAGCATTTT
.,TRBV19,TRBJ2-3,few,CASSGLSTDTQYF,TGTGCCAGTTCGGGACTTTCCACAGATACGCAGTATTTT
.,TRBV9,TRBJ2-5,.,CASSVGIQETQYF,TGTGCCAGCAGCGTAGGTATCCAAGAGACCCAGTACTTC
.,TRBV4-1,TRBJ1-3,.,CASSQEGVKGGNTIYF,TGCGCCAGCAGCCAAGAGGGCGTTAAAGGTGGAAACACCATATATTTT
.,TRBV6-4,TRBJ1-2,few,CASRAAVGVNYGYTF,TGTGCCAGCAGGGCTGCTGTAGGGGTGAACTATGGCTACACCTTC
.,TRBV11-2,TRBJ2-1,few,CASSLTGHQFF,TGTGCCAGCAGCTTAACGGGACACCAGTTCTTC
.,TRBV6-5,TRBJ2-3,.,CASSLTDTQYF,TGTGCCAGCAGTCTCACAGATACGCAGTATTTT
TRBD1,TRBV19,TRBJ2-7,.,CASSPWGQDYEQYF,TGTGCCAGTAGTCCCTGGGGACAGGACTACGAGCAGTACTTC
.,TRBV5-1,TRBJ1-1,.,CASSFEGNTEAFF,TGCGCCAGCAGCTTTGAGGGGAACACTGAAGCTTTCTTT
.,TRBV18,TRBJ1-3,few,CASSPEVGQAGNTIYF,TGTGCCAGCTCACCTGAAGTGGGGCAGGCTGGAAACACCATATATTTT
.,TRBV6-6,TRBJ2-1,few,CASGDKRNEQFF,TGTGCCAGCGGAGATAAGCGAAATGAGCAGTTCTTC
TRBD1,TRBV5-1,TRBJ2-5,few,CASSPDRGSETQYF,TGCGCCAGCAGCCCGGACAGGGGATCAGAGACCCAGTACTTC
.,TRBV20-1,TRBJ2-7,.,CSAPDSYEQYF,TGCAGTGCCCCCGACAGCTACGAGCAGTACTTC
.,TRBV2,TRBJ2-5,few,CASSSPRGAETQYF,TGTGCCAGCAGTTCCCCCCGGGGTGCCGAGACCCAGTACTTC
.,TRBV18,TRBJ2-7,.,CASSQSPGHEQYF,TGTGCCAGCTCACAGAGTCCAGGTCACGAGCAGTACTTC
TRBD1,TRBV18,TRBJ2-7,few,CASSRTGTGGAGEQYF,TGTGCCAGCTCACGCACCGGGACAGGGGGCGCGGGCGAGCAGTACTTC
TRBD1,TRBV18,TRBJ2-6,.,CASSLYGTGGSGANVLTF,TGTGCCAGCTCCCTTTATGGGACAGGGGGCTCCGGGGCCAACGTCCTGACTTTC
.,TRBV5-4,TRBJ1-4,.,CASSSTEGGEKLFF,TGTGCCAGCAGCTCCACCGAGGGAGGGGAAAAACTGTTTTTT
TRBD2,TRBV7-2,TRBJ2-5,.,CASSSGTSGGETQYF,TGTGCCAGCAGCTCCGGGACTAGCGGGGGGGAGACCCAGTACTTC
.,TRBV5-6,TRBJ1-1,.,CASSLGQGTMNTEAFF,TGTGCCAGCAGCTTGGGGCAGGGGACGATGAACACTGAAGCTTTCTTT